A single sample is the source of the 12 T cell receptor beta chains below, sequenced in a study of blood T cell repertoires in COVID-19. The data were produced by immunoSEQ multiplex PCR, yet TCRdb's version contains in-frame clones alone and is incomplete. The data hold 60,000 to 75,000 clones, with about 85% observed a single time. The material sequenced was peripheral blood. The origin of the receptors is an elderly woman with active or convalescent COVID-19.

This sequence joins TRBV19 and TRBJ2-2; 9 nucleotides line up with TRBD1. The CDR3 consists of 16 residues. The V segment lost 5 bases and the J segment 8 bases; nucleotides outside the gene matches: 12. CDR1 is LNHDA, CDR2 SQIVND, per germline (reference sequence). CDR3 nucleotides: TGTGCCAGTAGTTCCACCGGGACAGGGAAAATTGGGGAGCTGTTTTTT. Protein product: CASSSTGTGKIGELFF.

This chain links TRBV28 with TRBJ1-4; D possibly corresponds to TRBD1 (5 bases). V lost 3 bases to trimming and J lost 8 bases, with 10 bases between them. Germline V gives CDR1 MDHEN, CDR2 SYDVKM. The CDR3 length is 13 residues. CDR3 sequence reads: CASSFRVLEKLFF. The DNA of the CDR3 is TGTGCCAGCAGTTTCAGGGTGTTGGAAAAACTGTTTTTT.

The gene calls are TRBV3-1 (or the pseudogene TRBV3-2) and TRBJ2-7; D is perhaps TRBD2 (7 bases). There are 15 residues in the CDR3. CDR1 is LGHDT and CDR2 is YNNKEL in the germline V gene (reference sequence). Trimming shortened V by 5 bases and J by 4 bases, and 18 bases separated the two germline ends. CDR3 DNA sequence: TGTGCCAGCAGCTCGAGGGGGGGGTTCCCATACGAGCAGTACTTC. Translated, it gives CASSSRGGFPYEQYF.

CDR3 bases: TGTGCCAGCAGCCGCCGTGAGGTTGAGACCCAGTACTTC. Its translation: CASSRREVETQYF. The V and J genes are TRBV9 and TRBJ2-5, with D hard to call. This CDR3 contains 13 residues. Per the germline V gene, CDR1 is SGDLS and CDR2 is YYNGEE. V was shortened by 4 bases and J by 5 bases, with 12 bases between the two germline ends.

The V call is TRBV4-2, the J call TRBJ1-2; D not certain. The CDR3 runs to 13 residues. V dropped 3 bases and J dropped 4 bases, with 9 bases sitting between them. Per the germline V gene, CDR1 is LGHNA and CDR2 is YNFKEQ. Written as DNA, the CDR3 is TGTGCCAGCAGCCAGCAGGATTTCTATGGCTACACCTTC. It codes for CASSQQDFYGYTF.

This clone was counted a single time. V is TRBV4-1 and J is TRBJ2-5; TRBD2 agrees at 13 bases. The CDR3 runs 20 residues. The germline CDR1 and CDR2 sequences are MGHRA and YSYEKL. The J segment lost 1 base and the V segment lost 0 bases, leaving 11 bases of the junction unmatched. CDR3 DNA: TGCGCCAGCAGCCAAGATTTTTTGCGGGGACTAGCGGGGCCCCAAGAGACCCAGTACTTC. This codes for CASSQDFLRGLAGPQETQYF.

The genes are TRBV19 and TRBJ1-6; D is perhaps TRBD1 (6 bases). Deletions cut 3 bases from V and 7 bases from J, with 13 bases between. In germline, CDR1 is LNHDA, CDR2 SQIVND (reference sequence). CDR3 length equals 15 residues. Here the CDR3 DNA reads TGTGCCAGTAGTATCAGCACAGGGTCGAATTCACCCCTCCACTTT. This translates into CASSISTGSNSPLHF.

The V call is TRBV7-2, the J call TRBJ1-5; D is undetermined. CDR3 length: 15 amino acids. Germline CDR1 is SGHTA and CDR2 is FQGNSA. Trimming shortened V by 5 bases and J by 2 bases, and 13 bases separated the two germline ends. The chain's CDR3 is CASSPYSRGNQPQHF. CDR3 bases: TGTGCCAGCAGCCCCTACTCCCGAGGCAATCAGCCCCAGCATTTT.

This clone has a single count. This chain connects TRBV19 to TRBJ2-7; 8 bases fit TRBD1. The CDR3 loop spans 14 amino acids. CDR1 is LNHDA, CDR2 SQIVND, per germline (reference sequence). Trimming at V came to 4 bases and at J to 2 bases, leaving 4 bases not matched to a gene. The CDR3 protein is CASSTRGQAYEQYF. The CDR3 DNA is TGTGCCAGTAGTACCCGGGGACAGGCCTACGAGCAGTACTTC. Filled out from reference TRBV19 and TRBJ2-7, the complete variable domain reads DGGITQSPKYLFRKEGQNVTLSCEQNLNHDAMYWYRQDPGQGLRLIYYSQIVNDFQKGDIAEGYSVSREKKESFPLTVTSAQKNPTAFYLCASSTRGQAYEQYFGPGTRLTVT.

The chain links TRBV19 to TRBJ1-5; 9 bases are shared with TRBD1. V lost 2 bases to trimming and J lost 7 bases; unmatched junction nucleotides: 24. The CDR3 sequence is 21 residues long. Germline CDR1 and CDR2: LNHDA and SQIVND (reference sequence). The CDR3 coding sequence is TGTGCCAGTAGTATAAAGGGTGGAGAGGCGGGGGACAGGGTATTAGCGCAGCCCCAGCATTTT. This translates into CASSIKGGEAGDRVLAQPQHF.

V is TRBV5-6 and J is TRBJ2-5; 10 nucleotides align to TRBD1. This CDR3 has 16 residues. V trimming: 4 bases; J trimming: 3 bases; junction bases outside the gene matches: 9. Germline CDR1 SGHDT, CDR2 YYEEEE. CDR3 protein: CASSKGAGTGEETQYF. The CDR3 DNA reads TGTGCCAGCAGCAAGGGGGCCGGGACAGGGGAAGAGACCCAGTACTTC.

The chain employs TRBV11-2 and TRBJ2-7; 7 bases align to TRBD1. The J segment lost 3 bases and the V segment lost 5 bases, leaving 10 bases of the junction unmatched. From germline, CDR1 is SGHAT and CDR2 FQNNGV. This CDR3 has 15 amino acids. The CDR3 loop is CASSQTTGNNYEQYF. CDR3 sequence (DNA): TGTGCCAGCAGCCAAACGACAGGGAATAACTACGAGCAGTACTTC. Full variable domain (remainder filled in from reference TRBV11-2 and TRBJ2-7): EAGVAQSPRYKIIEKRQSVAFWCNPISGHATLYWYQQILGQGPKLLIQFQNNGVVDDSQLPKDRFSAERLKGVDSTLKIQPAKLEDSAVYLCASSQTTGNNYEQYFGPGTRLTVT.